The TCR beta chain described here comes from a study of OX40 agonist ivuxolimab in advanced cancers. Sequencing used immunoSEQ multiplex PCR; TCRdb keeps in-frame clones, though not all of them. The sample yields 70,000 to 95,000 clones, 94% seen once. Trimming shortened V by 0 bases and J by 0 bases, and 9 bases separated the two germline ends. The germline gives CDR1 SGDLS, CDR2 YYNGEE. The CDR3 sequence is 15 residues long. The gene calls are TRBV9 and TRBJ1-1; weak D call: TRBD1 (6 bases). This specimen was CD4+ or CD8+ T cells sorted from blood, taken in a trial of the OX40 agonist ivuxolimab. This TCR came from an adult with an advanced solid tumor such as melanoma, head and neck, liver or kidney cancer. The chain's CDR3 is CASSVEGGMNTEAFF. The CDR3, as DNA: TGTGCCAGCAGCGTAGAGGGGGGAATGAACACTGAAGCTTTCTTT.